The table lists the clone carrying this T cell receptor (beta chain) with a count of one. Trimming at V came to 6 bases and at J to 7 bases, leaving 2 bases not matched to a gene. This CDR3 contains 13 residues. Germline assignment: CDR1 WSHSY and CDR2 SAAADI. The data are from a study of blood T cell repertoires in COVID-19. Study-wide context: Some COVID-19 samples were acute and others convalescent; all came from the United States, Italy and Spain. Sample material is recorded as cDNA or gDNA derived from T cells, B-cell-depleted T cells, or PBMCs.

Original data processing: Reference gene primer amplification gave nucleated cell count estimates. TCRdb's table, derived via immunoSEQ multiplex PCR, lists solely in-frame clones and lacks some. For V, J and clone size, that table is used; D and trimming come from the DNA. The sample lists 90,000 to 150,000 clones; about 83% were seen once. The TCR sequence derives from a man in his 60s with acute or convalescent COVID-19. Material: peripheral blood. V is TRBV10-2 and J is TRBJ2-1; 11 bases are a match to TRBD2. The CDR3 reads CASRTSGTNEQFF. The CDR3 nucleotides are TGCGCCAGCAGGACTAGCGGGACTAATGAGCAGTTCTTC.